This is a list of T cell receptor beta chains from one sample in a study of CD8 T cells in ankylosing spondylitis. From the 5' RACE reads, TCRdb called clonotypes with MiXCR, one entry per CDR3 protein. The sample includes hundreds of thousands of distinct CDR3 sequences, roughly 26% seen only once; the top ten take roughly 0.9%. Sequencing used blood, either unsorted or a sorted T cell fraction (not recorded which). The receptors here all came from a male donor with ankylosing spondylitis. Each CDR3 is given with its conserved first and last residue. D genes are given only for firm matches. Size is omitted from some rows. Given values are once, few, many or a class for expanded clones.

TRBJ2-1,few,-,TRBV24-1,CATRPSGPHNEQFF,TGTGCCACCAGACCCTCCGGACCTCACAATGAGCAGTTCTTC
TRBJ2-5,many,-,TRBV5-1,CASSLGQRQETQYF,TGCGCCAGCAGCTTGGGACAGAGACAAGAGACCCAGTACTTC
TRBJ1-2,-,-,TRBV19,CASSISGTSGYTF,TGTGCCAGTAGTATCTCAGGAACGAGTGGCTACACCTTC
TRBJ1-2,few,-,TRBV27,CASSTRGPLHYGYTF,TGTGCCAGCAGTACTCGGGGGCCCTTACACTATGGCTACACCTTC
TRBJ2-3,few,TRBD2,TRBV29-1,CSARLAGGDTQYF,TGCAGCGCCCGACTAGCGGGAGGGGATACGCAGTATTTT
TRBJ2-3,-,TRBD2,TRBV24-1,CATTGTSGTDTQYF,TGTGCCACCACCGGGACTAGCGGCACAGATACGCAGTATTTT
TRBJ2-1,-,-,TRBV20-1,CSARVLNNEQFF,TGCAGTGCTAGAGTTCTAAACAATGAGCAGTTCTTC
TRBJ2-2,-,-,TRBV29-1,CSGGGTGELFF,TGCAGCGGAGGGGGGACCGGGGAGCTGTTTTTT
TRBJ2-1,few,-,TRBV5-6,CASCIPYNSEQFF,TGTGCCAGCTGCATCCCGTACAATAGTGAGCAGTTCTTC
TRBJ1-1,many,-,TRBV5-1,CASKLRTESNEAFF,TGCGCCAGTAAACTTCGGACAGAGTCAAATGAAGCTTTCTTT
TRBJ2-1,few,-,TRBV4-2,CASSQEPGRHNEQFF,TGTGCCAGCAGCCAAGAACCCGGGAGACACAATGAGCAGTTCTTC
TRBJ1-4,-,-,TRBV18,CASSPAPRRELFF,TGTGCCAGCTCACCTGCACCCCGAAGGGAACTGTTTTTT
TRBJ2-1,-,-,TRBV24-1,CATSSRVGASYNEQFF,TGTGCCACCAGTTCGAGGGTGGGAGCAAGTTACAATGAGCAGTTCTTC
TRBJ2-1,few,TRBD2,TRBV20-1,CSASRAGTDEQFF,TGCAGTGCTAGCCGAGCGGGAACCGATGAGCAGTTCTTC
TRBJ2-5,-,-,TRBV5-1,CASSLGGASIETQYF,TGCGCCAGCAGCTTGGGAGGGGCGAGTATAGAGACCCAGTACTTC
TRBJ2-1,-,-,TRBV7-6,CASSLGGQLRHNEQFF,TGTGCCAGCAGCTTAGGTGGACAGTTGCGCCACAATGAGCAGTTCTTC
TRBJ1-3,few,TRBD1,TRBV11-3,CASSPVGTGASGNTIYF,TGTGCCAGCAGCCCCGTCGGGACAGGGGCCTCTGGAAACACCATATATTTT
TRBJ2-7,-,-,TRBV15,CATSNQIGYEQYF,TGTGCCACCAGCAACCAGATAGGCTACGAGCAGTACTTC
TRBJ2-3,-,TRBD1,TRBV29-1,CSVGTGSSTDTQYF,TGCAGCGTGGGGACAGGGTCTAGCACAGATACGCAGTATTTT
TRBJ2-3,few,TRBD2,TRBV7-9,CATTPAGSWDTQYF,TGTGCCACGACCCCAGCGGGGAGCTGGGATACGCAGTATTTT
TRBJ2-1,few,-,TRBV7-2,CASSRTAGHNNEQFF,TGTGCCAGCAGCCGGACAGCGGGACACAACAATGAGCAGTTCTTC
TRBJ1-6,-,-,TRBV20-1,CSARRQVMSDSPLHF,TGCAGTGCTAGAAGGCAGGTGATGTCGGATTCACCCCTCCACTTT